The rows below give T cell receptor beta chains drawn from one sample of a study of CD8 T cells in Susac syndrome. TCRdb reprocessed the immunoSEQ multiplex PCR reads with MiXCR, giving one entry per CDR3 protein. The table has 130,000 to 150,000 distinct CDR3 sequences, nearly 95% seen once; the top ten hold 0.25% to 0.3%. Specimen: CD8+ T cells from PBMCs. Every receptor here comes from a human donor in good health. CDR3s include the opening cysteine and the closing phenylalanine or tryptophan. A D gene is named only where the DNA matches it firmly. The listing skips clone size in some rows; elsewhere it reads once, few, many or a size class.

once	TRBJ2-1	TRBV25-1	.	CASSHFGSYNEQFF	TGTGCCAGCAGTCACTTCGGATCCTACAATGAGCAGTTCTTC
once	TRBJ2-3	TRBV13	.	CASRHSTDTQYF	TGTGCCAGCAGACATAGCACAGATACGCAGTATTTT
.	TRBJ2-7	TRBV27	.	CASSMTPLFSYEQYF	TGTGCCAGCAGTATGACTCCGCTATTCTCCTACGAGCAGTACTTC
.	TRBJ2-1	TRBV27	.	CASQEGGEQFF	TGTGCCTCCCAGGAGGGCGGGGAGCAGTTCTTC
.	TRBJ2-7	TRBV27	TRBD1	CASSPNRGDEQYF	TGTGCCAGCTCCCCCAACAGGGGGGATGAGCAGTACTTC
.	TRBJ2-7	TRBV5-1	.	CASRPDRTPYEQYF	TGCGCCAGCAGACCCGACAGGACACCCTACGAGCAGTACTTC
.	TRBJ1-1	TRBV27	.	CASRGGPPEAFF	TGTGCCAGCAGGGGGGGGCCCCCTGAAGCTTTCTTT
.	TRBJ2-2	TRBV7-3	.	CASSPPDTGELFF	TGTGCCAGCAGCCCCCCGGACACCGGGGAGCTGTTTTTT
.	TRBJ1-2	TRBV29-1	.	CSVAGTEDTYGYTF	TGCAGCGTAGCCGGGACGGAGGATACTTATGGCTACACCTTC
.	TRBJ2-1	TRBV29-1	.	CSVELNEQFF	TGCAGCGTTGAGCTCAATGAGCAGTTCTTC
.	TRBJ2-7	TRBV3-1	.	CASSQLFTVYEQYF	TGTGCCAGCAGCCAATTATTCACCGTCTACGAGCAGTACTTC
.	TRBJ2-5	TRBV2	.	CASWRQETQYF	TGTGCCAGTTGGAGGCAAGAGACCCAGTACTTC
.	TRBJ1-1	TRBV9	.	CASSVELTTEAFF	TGTGCCAGCAGCGTAGAACTGACGACTGAAGCTTTCTTT
.	TRBJ2-3	TRBV7-2	.	CASSLTQSTDTQYF	TGTGCCAGCAGCCTCACCCAGTCCACAGATACGCAGTATTTT
.	TRBJ2-1	TRBV29-1	.	CSVEGLHYNEQFF	TGCAGCGTTGAAGGGCTACATTACAATGAGCAGTTCTTC
.	TRBJ1-1	TRBV20-1	TRBD1	CSARRDRGLTEAFF	TGCAGTGCTAGAAGGGACAGGGGGCTCACTGAAGCTTTCTTT
.	TRBJ2-1	TRBV18	.	CASSPPGPANEQFF	TGTGCCAGCTCACCACCGGGACCCGCGAATGAGCAGTTCTTC
.	TRBJ1-2	TRBV5-1	.	CASSLETGAYGYTF	TGCGCCAGCAGCTTGGAAACGGGCGCCTATGGCTACACCTTC
once	TRBJ2-1	TRBV20-1	.	CSARALDSLFIVEQFF	TGCAGTGCTAGAGCTTTGGACAGTTTGTTTATTGTTGAGCAGTTCTTC
.	TRBJ2-2	TRBV27	.	CASSFIAGERNTGELFF	TGTGCCAGCAGTTTCATCGCAGGGGAAAGGAACACCGGGGAGCTGTTTTTT